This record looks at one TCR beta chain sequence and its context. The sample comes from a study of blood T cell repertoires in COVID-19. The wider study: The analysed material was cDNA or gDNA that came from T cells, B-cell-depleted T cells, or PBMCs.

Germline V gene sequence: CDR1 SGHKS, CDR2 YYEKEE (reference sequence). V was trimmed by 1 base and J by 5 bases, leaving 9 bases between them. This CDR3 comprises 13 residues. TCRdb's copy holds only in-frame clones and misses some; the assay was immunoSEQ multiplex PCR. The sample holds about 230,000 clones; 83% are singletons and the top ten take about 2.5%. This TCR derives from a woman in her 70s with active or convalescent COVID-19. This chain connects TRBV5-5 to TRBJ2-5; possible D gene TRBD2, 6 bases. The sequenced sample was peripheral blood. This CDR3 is CASSLTGSETQYF. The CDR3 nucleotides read TGTGCCAGCAGCTTGACCGGGAGTGAGACCCAGTACTTC.